Listed here are 30 T cell receptor beta chains from one sample, sequenced in a study of OX40 agonist ivuxolimab in advanced cancers. Only in-frame clones appear in the TCRdb table, and some are missing; sequencing was by immunoSEQ multiplex PCR. Among fewer than 85,000 clones listed, approximately 86% were seen once. The sample was CD4+ or CD8+ T cells sorted from blood, taken in a trial of the OX40 agonist ivuxolimab. The source is an adult with an advanced solid tumor such as melanoma, head and neck, liver or kidney cancer.

The chain links TRBV13 to TRBJ2-3; 11 nucleotides line up with TRBD2. The trim removed 5 bases at V and 0 bases at J, leaving 4 bases unmatched. Germline V lookup: CDR1 PRHDT, CDR2 FYEKMQ (reference sequence). CDR3 length equals 16 residues. DNA of the CDR3: TGTGCCAGCAGCGCTAGGACTAGCGGGAGCACAGATACGCAGTATTTT. Translated: CASSARTSGSTDTQYF. Using reference TRBV13 and TRBJ2-3 for the parts outside the CDR3, the full variable domain is AAGVIQSPRHLIKEKRETATLKCYPIPRHDTVYWYQQGPGQDPQFLISFYEKMQSDKGSIPDRFSAQQFSDYHSELNMSSLELGDSALYFCASSARTSGSTDTQYFGPGTRLTVL.

In this sample, this clone turned up once. The J gene is TRBJ2-2, the V gene TRBV19, with 10 bases aligning to TRBD1. The CDR3 extends over 16 amino acids. The germline V gene encodes CDR1 LNHDA and CDR2 SQIVND (reference sequence). V was clipped by 6 bases and J by 3 bases; unmatched bases: 7. CDR3 coding DNA: TGTGCCAGTAGAAATCGACAGGGGGCGGACACCGGGGAGCTGTTTTTT. Amino acid sequence: CASRNRQGADTGELFF.

This chain connects TRBV5-1 to TRBJ2-5, with 7 bases that match TRBD1. Trimming removed 7 bases from V and 5 bases from J; junction bases left unmatched: 8. The CDR3 consists of 13 residues. Looked up from germline, CDR1 is SGHRS and CDR2 is YFSETQ. As DNA, the CDR3 is TGCGCCAGCGGGGGACAGTATTTTGAGACCCAGTACTTC. Translating gives CASGGQYFETQYF.

The chain joins TRBV7-9 to TRBJ2-1; D is ambiguous. CDR3 length: 14 amino acids. Trimming removed 8 bases at V and 0 bases at J, with 11 bases between. The germline CDR1 and CDR2 sequences are SEHNR and FQNEAQ (reference sequence). CDR3 sequence reads: CASAADSSYNEQFF. The CDR3 DNA reads TGTGCCAGCGCGGCGGATAGCTCCTACAATGAGCAGTTCTTC.

The chain combines TRBV30 with TRBJ2-3; D is undetermined. The ends were cut back, 2 bases at V and 7 bases at J, with 7 bases in the middle. This CDR3 has 11 residues. Germline CDR1 GTSNPN, CDR2 SVGIG (reference sequence). In DNA, the CDR3 is TGTGCCTGGAGTAATCCGAATACGCAGTATTTT. It translates to CAWSNPNTQYF.

V is TRBV14 and J is TRBJ2-3; TRBD2 is a possible D gene (6 bases). The germline CDR1 and CDR2 sequences are SGHDN and FVKESK. Trimming took 8 bases from V and 0 from J, leaving 12 bases between them. The CDR3 consists of 14 residues. CDR3 nucleotides: TGTGCCAGCCCACCGGGAGTAAGCACAGATACGCAGTATTTT. The encoded protein is CASPPGVSTDTQYF.

The gene calls are TRBV5-1 and TRBJ1-2; unclear D gene. Germline-derived CDR1 and CDR2 are SGHRS and YFSETQ. V gave up 0 bases and J gave up 2 bases, with 23 bases separating them. The CDR3 loop spans 19 amino acids. The CDR3: CASSLASVGRRASNYGYTF. The CDR3 DNA reads TGCGCCAGCAGCTTGGCCTCAGTAGGACGGAGGGCTTCAAACTATGGCTACACCTTC.

V gene TRBV6-6 combines with J gene TRBJ2-2; 8 nucleotides line up with TRBD2. In germline, CDR1 is MNHNY, CDR2 SVGAGI (reference sequence). The CDR3 totals 16 residues. V gave up 4 bases and J gave up 2 bases; unmatched junction bases: 6. CDR3 residues: CASSFSGALNTGELFF. Written as DNA, the CDR3 is TGTGCCAGCAGTTTTAGCGGGGCCCTAAACACCGGGGAGCTGTTTTTT.

V gene TRBV21-1 combines with J gene TRBJ2-1; TRBD2 is taken as the D call from the table, unchecked against the DNA. TRBV21-1 is a known pseudogene. The CDR3 sequence is 18 residues long. CDR3 sequence (DNA): TGTGCCAGCAGCCCTCGGACTAGCGGTTTCAGCTCCTACAATGAGCAGTTCTTC. It specifies CASSPRTSGFSSYNEQFF.

This chain uses TRBV27 with TRBJ2-3, with D possibly TRBD2 on 6 matching bases. Germline V lookup: CDR1 MNHEY, CDR2 SMNVEV (reference sequence). The CDR3 loop spans 14 amino acids. The germline V and J ends were trimmed by 7 bases and 1 base, with 12 bases remaining between them. The DNA of the CDR3 is TGTGCCAGCACAGGGACTTCGCGCACAGATACGCAGTATTTT. This encodes CASTGTSRTDTQYF.

The chain has TRBV7-2 and TRBJ1-4, with D perhaps matching TRBD1 (6 bases). Germline V gene sequence: CDR1 SGHTA, CDR2 FQGNSA. The CDR3 spans 15 residues. V was clipped by 1 base and J by 7 bases, with 13 bases between them. DNA for the CDR3: TGTGCCAGCAGCTTAGACCGGGGGCAGGGTGAAAAACTGTTTTTT. Protein: CASSLDRGQGEKLFF.

J is TRBJ2-2 and V is TRBV7-3; TRBD2 aligns across 15 bases. J gave up 4 bases and V 2 bases, and 8 bases lay outside the gene matches. CDR1 is SGHTA and CDR2 is FQGTGA in the germline V gene. This CDR3 is built from 19 residues. CDR3 residues: CASSLYGLAGGPRTGELFF. The CDR3 DNA sequence: TGTGCCAGCAGCTTATATGGACTAGCGGGAGGGCCTCGCACCGGGGAGCTGTTTTTT.

The rearrangement uses TRBV28 and TRBJ1-2, with D possibly being TRBD1 (6 bases). With 6 bases removed from V and 4 bases from J, the gap between germline ends came to 9 bases. CDR1 and CDR2 from the germline V gene are MDHEN and SYDVKM. This CDR3 has 12 residues. The CDR3 loop is CASSGQSYGYTF. The CDR3 region has the DNA TGTGCCAGCAGCGGACAGAGCTATGGCTACACCTTC.

The chain carries TRBV7-8 and TRBJ1-5; TRBD1 might be the D (5 bases). Trimming shortened V by 5 bases and J by 4 bases, and 15 bases separated the two germline ends. Germline-derived CDR1 and CDR2 are SGHVS and FQNEAQ. CDR3 length: 15 residues. For the CDR3, the DNA is TGTGCCAGCAGCGAATCCGGGACGGTGAATCAGCCCCAGCATTTT. Its translation is CASSESGTVNQPQHF.

The chain uses TRBV6-1 and TRBJ1-4, with D possibly matching TRBD1 (5 bases). In germline, CDR1 is MNHNS, CDR2 SASEGT. Between the trimmed V and J ends, which lost 3 bases and 4 bases, there was a span of 18 bases. This CDR3 comprises 17 residues. CDR3 in DNA: TGTGCCAGCAGTGACCACCCCTTGAGAGGGGTTAATGAAAAACTGTTTTTT. It encodes CASSDHPLRGVNEKLFF.

The chain joins TRBV9 to TRBJ1-1, with D tentatively TRBD1 (6 bases). V lost 0 bases to trimming and J lost 10 bases, with 13 bases between them. Germline assignment: CDR1 SGDLS and CDR2 YYNGEE. The CDR3 extends over 13 amino acids. CDR3 amino acids: CASSVVGQSGAFF. CDR3 nucleotide sequence: TGTGCCAGCAGCGTAGTGGGACAAAGCGGAGCTTTCTTT.

This clone was detected only once. This chain joins TRBV11-2 and TRBJ2-2; D uncertain. This CDR3 contains 16 residues. Germline loops: CDR1 SGHAT, CDR2 FQNNGV. The germline V and J ends were trimmed by 6 bases and 8 bases, with 22 bases remaining between them. The CDR3, as DNA: TGTGCCAGCAGACTCATTGGAAGGGTGAATGGAGGGGAGCTGTTTTTT. Protein sequence: CASRLIGRVNGGELFF.

V gene TRBV28 combines with J gene TRBJ2-4; unclear D gene. Trimming shortened V by 3 bases and J by 0 bases, and 12 bases separated the two germline ends. This CDR3 comprises 16 residues. The germline gives CDR1 MDHEN, CDR2 SYDVKM. The CDR3 DNA is TGTGCCAGCAGTTTTAGACGTATGCTAGCCAAAAACATTCAGTACTTC. Protein product: CASSFRRMLAKNIQYF.

The V and J genes are TRBV5-1 and TRBJ1-1; D perhaps matches TRBD1 (6 bases). This CDR3 is built from 15 residues. Trimming pared 0 bases from V and 1 base from J, leaving 10 bases between. Germline CDR1 is SGHRS and CDR2 is YFSETQ. CDR3: CASSLDGTRNTEAFF. CDR3 DNA sequence: TGCGCCAGCAGCTTGGACGGGACAAGGAACACTGAAGCTTTCTTT.

V is TRBV7-2 and J is TRBJ1-2; D unclear. Germline V CDR1 and CDR2: SGHTA, FQGNSA. The CDR3 totals 14 residues. Between the trimmed V and J ends, which lost 2 bases and 4 bases, there was a span of 11 bases. For the CDR3, the DNA is TGTGCCAGCAGCTTACTAGGCCAGATCTATGGCTACACCTTC. This gives the protein CASSLLGQIYGYTF.

The chain links TRBV28 to TRBJ1-3, with D hard to call. The germline CDR1 and CDR2 sequences are MDHEN and SYDVKM. The V end was cut by 3 bases, the J end by 4 bases, with 4 bases between. The CDR3 has 12 amino acids. CDR3 nucleotide sequence: TGTGCCAGCAGTTTGACGGGAAACACCATATATTTT. The encoded protein is CASSLTGNTIYF.

V gene TRBV9 combines with J gene TRBJ2-1; D is tentatively TRBD1 or TRBD2 (6 bases each). Trimming left V 3 bases short and J 7 bases short, with 14 bases between. Germline V gene data show CDR1 as SGDLS and CDR2 as YYNGEE. The CDR3 is 14 residues long. The CDR3 region is CASSARGAGNEQFF. The CDR3 nucleotides are TGTGCCAGCAGCGCGAGGGGGGCTGGGAATGAGCAGTTCTTC.

V and J are TRBV7-9 and TRBJ2-1, with 9 bases lining up with TRBD2. V was pared by 5 bases and J by 1 base, with 15 bases of the junction left unmatched. CDR1 and CDR2 (germline): SEHNR, FQNEAQ (reference sequence). There are 19 residues in the CDR3. The CDR3 loop reads CASSVPATGGRESYNEQFF. CDR3 DNA: TGTGCCAGCAGCGTCCCCGCCACTGGCGGGAGGGAGTCCTACAATGAGCAGTTCTTC.

The rearrangement joins TRBV28 to TRBJ1-4, with D maybe TRBD1 (5 bases). This CDR3 spans 16 amino acids. The germline gives CDR1 MDHEN, CDR2 SYDVKM. V was trimmed by 5 bases and J by 7 bases, leaving 20 bases between them. The DNA of the CDR3 is TGTGCCAGCAGTCTCCTTGGGGAGGGGAGTGGTGAAAAACTGTTTTTT. It specifies CASSLLGEGSGEKLFF.

The rearrangement uses TRBV28 and TRBJ1-1, with D unresolved. Germline V gene sequence: CDR1 MDHEN, CDR2 SYDVKM. The CDR3 covers 11 residues. The V end lost 7 bases, the J end lost 0 bases, and 3 bases lay between the germline ends. CDR3 in DNA: TGTGCCAGCATGGTGAACACTGAAGCTTTCTTT. Protein: CASMVNTEAFF.

V and J are TRBV5-1 and TRBJ1-2, with TRBD1 matching over 8 bases. Germline V gives CDR1 SGHRS, CDR2 YFSETQ. The length of the CDR3 is 14 residues. J gave up 7 bases and V 9 bases, and 14 bases lay outside the gene matches. The CDR3 sequence: CATKTSSTGAGYTF. DNA for the CDR3: TGCGCCACCAAGACAAGCTCGACAGGGGCTGGCTACACCTTC.

V gene TRBV28 combines with J gene TRBJ1-1; D ambiguous. This CDR3 spans 14 amino acids. Germline V gene data show CDR1 as MDHEN and CDR2 as SYDVKM. V was clipped by 3 bases and J by 3 bases, with 11 bases between them. The DNA of the CDR3 is TGTGCCAGCAGTTTTTCTAGGAGGGACACTGAAGCTTTCTTT. It encodes CASSFSRRDTEAFF.

DNA of the CDR3: TGCAGCGTTAGGGACAGTGAGTACGAGCAGTACTTC. Translation: CSVRDSEYEQYF. The chain has TRBV29-1 and TRBJ2-7; the match to TRBD1 covers 7 bases. CDR1 and CDR2 (germline): SQVTM, ANQGSEA. The CDR3 consists of 12 residues. J lost 4 bases, V lost 5 bases, and 5 bases had no gene match.

The chain employs TRBV11-3 and TRBJ2-7; unclear D gene. The CDR3 is 16 residues long. V lost 4 bases and J lost 1, with 17 bases in between. Germline loops: CDR1 SGHNT, CDR2 YENEEA. CDR3: CASSSVGSILSYEQYF. CDR3 nucleotide sequence: TGTGCCAGCAGCTCTGTTGGGTCTATTCTTTCCTACGAGCAGTACTTC.

The chain recombines TRBV19 with TRBJ1-5, with TRBD1 matching over 8 bases. This CDR3 has 15 residues. With 5 bases clipped from V and 6 bases from J, the junction kept 9 bases outside the gene matches. Germline CDR1 is LNHDA and CDR2 is SQIVND (reference sequence). The CDR3 is CASSPQGARGQPQHF. The CDR3 coding sequence is TGTGCCAGTAGTCCTCAGGGGGCAAGGGGTCAGCCCCAGCATTTT.